A single sample gave rise to the 6 T cell receptor beta chains below, sequenced in a study of T cell responses to AZD1222 COVID-19 vaccine. Clones were read by immunoSEQ multiplex PCR, and TCRdb kept only the in-frame ones, dropping some. The data contain some 200,000 clones, 85% to 95% of them singletons. Sample: peripheral blood, taken 28 days after the second dose of the MenACWY control vaccine. The source is an adult who received the MenACWY meningococcal vaccine as a control.

This chain joins TRBV6-5 and TRBJ1-1, with D possibly matching TRBD1 (5 bases). The CDR3 totals 15 residues. V lost 5 bases, J lost 4 bases, and 17 bases lay in between. CDR1 is MNHEY, CDR2 SVGAGI, per germline. The CDR3 sequence is CASSPSWGFGTEAFF. In nucleotides, the CDR3 is TGTGCCAGCAGTCCCAGTTGGGGGTTCGGCACTGAAGCTTTCTTT.

Details on this clone: One junction end does not reproduce the germline sequence, and a read error may be involved. The genes are TRBV7-2 and TRBJ2-3, with D possibly called TRBD1 or TRBD2 (5 bases each). CDR3 length: 15 amino acids. The germline gives CDR1 SGHTA, CDR2 FQGNSA. The CDR3 here is CASSSIWGTTATQYF. In DNA form, the CDR3 reads TGTGCCAGCAGTTCTATCTGGGGGACCACAGCTACGCAGTATTTT.

V usage is TRBV4-1 and J usage is TRBJ2-1, with 14 bases fitting TRBD2. The ends lost 1 base at V and 3 bases at J; junction bases unmatched: 8. The CDR3 length is 19 residues. Germline V CDR1 and CDR2: MGHRA, YSYEKL. CDR3 coding DNA: TGCGCCAGCAGCCAAGTAGGACTAGCGGGAGGTTTCGTCTACAATGAGCAGTTCTTC. This sequence encodes CASSQVGLAGGFVYNEQFF.

This clone was recorded once. The chain combines TRBV18 with TRBJ2-2, with D unclear. CDR1 and CDR2 (germline): KGHSH, LQKENI. Trimming removed 4 bases from V and 1 base from J, with 7 bases in between. This CDR3 spans 14 amino acids. The CDR3 protein is CASSQAGNTGELFF. CDR3 bases: TGTGCCAGCTCACAAGCAGGGAACACCGGGGAGCTGTTTTTT.

The V gene is TRBV11-3, the J gene TRBJ2-1, with D perhaps matching TRBD2 (7 bases). The germline CDR1 and CDR2 sequences are SGHNT and YENEEA. This CDR3 has 14 amino acids. The V end was cut by 4 bases, the J end by 11 bases, with 18 bases between. The CDR3 here is CASSSTRGAQKQFF. CDR3 coding DNA: TGTGCCAGCAGCTCCACCCGGGGGGCGCAGAAGCAGTTCTTC.

This clone is a singleton in its sample. V gene TRBV6-5 combines with J gene TRBJ2-1; D is undetermined. This CDR3 is built from 12 residues. Looked up from germline, CDR1 is MNHEY and CDR2 is SVGAGI. V was pared by 6 bases and J by 7 bases, with 10 bases between. Written as DNA, the CDR3 is TGTGCCAGCAGCCGGAATGATAATGAGCAGTTCTTC. Protein product: CASSRNDNEQFF.